The 23 T cell receptor beta chains listed next were all sequenced from one sample in a study of lymphopenia after photon versus proton radiotherapy. TCRdb's table, derived via immunoSEQ multiplex PCR, lists solely in-frame clones and lacks some. The sample carries 55,000 to 75,000 clones, roughly 93% recorded once. Sample: peripheral blood, taken from a patient treated with photon-based radiotherapy. The receptors here all came from a woman aged 65 to 85 with pancreatic cancer.

The chain uses TRBV11-2 and TRBJ2-1; tentatively, D is TRBD1 or TRBD2 (7 bases each). Trimming pared 1 base from V and 4 bases from J, leaving 17 bases between. The germline gives CDR1 SGHAT, CDR2 FQNNGV. This CDR3 comprises 17 residues. The CDR3 nucleotides are TGTGCCAGCAGCTTAGCCGGTGGCAGGGGGGGATACAATGAGCAGTTCTTC. Translating gives CASSLAGGRGGYNEQFF.

This clone was found a few times. The chain joins TRBV19 to TRBJ1-5; D is uncertain. Germline V gene lookup returns CDR1 LNHDA and CDR2 SQIVND (reference sequence). The V end lost 5 bases, the J end lost 4 bases, and 12 bases lay between the germline ends. CDR3 length equals 14 residues. CDR3 region: CASSFSVPNQPQHF. CDR3 bases: TGTGCCAGTAGTTTTTCAGTCCCAAATCAGCCCCAGCATTTT.

V usage is TRBV4-1 and J usage is TRBJ1-1; no reliable D call. The germline V gene encodes CDR1 MGHRA and CDR2 YSYEKL. V lost 1 base and J lost 2, with 11 bases in between. This CDR3 comprises 15 residues. CDR3 loop: CASSQVGHLNTEAFF. The CDR3 DNA follows: TGCGCCAGCAGCCAAGTAGGGCACCTAAACACTGAAGCTTTCTTT.

The chain is built from TRBV7-2 and TRBJ2-7, with D perhaps TRBD1 (6 bases). This CDR3 region has 19 residues. CDR1 SGHTA and CDR2 FQGNSA come from the germline V gene. Between the trimmed V and J ends, which lost 4 bases and 2 bases, there was a span of 27 bases. For the CDR3, the DNA is TGTGCCAGCAGCTCGACAGGTCGGGGAACGTATGGGTTGACCTACGAGCAGTACTTC. This codes for CASSSTGRGTYGLTYEQYF.

As DNA, the CDR3 is TGTGCCAGCAGCTTGGATCCGGGCTCCACAGATACGCAGTATTTT. Translated: CASSLDPGSTDTQYF. The rearrangement uses TRBV5-4 and TRBJ2-3; D remains unclear. CDR3 length equals 15 residues. Deletions cut 0 bases from V and 2 bases from J, with 10 bases between. Germline values: CDR1 SGHNT, CDR2 YYREEE (reference sequence). Full variable domain (rest looked up from reference TRBV5-4 and TRBJ2-3): ETGVTQSPTHLIKTRGQQVTLRCSSQSGHNTVSWYQQALGQGPQFIFQYYREEENGRGNFPPRFSGLQFPNYSSELNVNALELDDSALYLCASSLDPGSTDTQYFGPGTRLTVL.

This clone was picked up one time. V is TRBV30 and J is TRBJ2-2, with D tentatively TRBD1 (6 bases). In germline, CDR1 is GTSNPN, CDR2 SVGIG (reference sequence). V was trimmed by 5 bases and J by 2 bases, leaving 15 bases between them. The CDR3 has 15 residues. The CDR3 DNA follows: TGTGCCTGGGGGACACCCGATCGCAACACCGGGGAGCTGTTTTTT. Protein sequence: CAWGTPDRNTGELFF.

This sequence joins TRBV7-9 and TRBJ2-7; possible D gene TRBD2, 7 bases. Trimming left V 1 base short and J 4 bases short, with 17 bases between. CDR3 length: 16 residues. Germline CDR1 is SEHNR and CDR2 is FQNEAQ (reference sequence). CDR3 region: CASSLVGGGGAYEQYF. Written as DNA, the CDR3 is TGTGCCAGCAGCTTAGTCGGCGGAGGGGGGGCTTACGAGCAGTACTTC.

This CDR3 is CAISAGTSGSIGSYNEQFF. The CDR3 region has the DNA TGTGCCATCAGCGCCGGGACTAGCGGGAGTATTGGGTCCTACAATGAGCAGTTCTTC. The chain recombines TRBV10-3 with TRBJ2-1, with TRBD2 matching 14 bases. In germline, CDR1 is ENHRY, CDR2 SYGVKD. The CDR3 sequence is 19 residues long. The junction had 11 bases not matched to a gene; V was cut back by 6 bases and J by 1 base.

The genes are TRBV6-1 and TRBJ1-5; 8 nucleotides agree with TRBD1. J gave up 3 bases and V 1 base, and 11 bases lay outside the gene matches. The CDR3 consists of 18 residues. Germline V gene data show CDR1 as MNHNS and CDR2 as SASEGT. CDR3 sequence reads: CASSEGKDREVPNQPQHF. CDR3 nucleotide sequence: TGTGCCAGCAGTGAAGGAAAGGACAGGGAAGTCCCCAATCAGCCCCAGCATTTT.

The chain combines TRBV6-5 with TRBJ1-2; no clear D gene. The CDR3 has 12 residues. Germline values: CDR1 MNHEY, CDR2 SVGAGI. V was clipped by 6 bases and J by 4 bases, with 9 bases between them. CDR3 nucleotide sequence: TGTGCCAGCAGGCAAGACCTCTATGGCTACACCTTC. This encodes CASRQDLYGYTF.

The chain recombines TRBV29-1 with TRBJ1-1; TRBD1 is a possible D gene (6 bases). Germline V gene lookup returns CDR1 SQVTM and CDR2 ANQGSEA. The V end was cut by 3 bases, the J end by 8 bases, with 13 bases between. CDR3 size: 12 residues. The CDR3 protein is CSVEKPQGEAFF. The CDR3 bases are TGCAGCGTTGAGAAACCACAGGGAGAAGCTTTCTTT.

The chain is built from TRBV7-9 and TRBJ2-7; unclear D gene. The CDR3 totals 14 residues. V gave up 2 bases and J gave up 2 bases, with 10 bases separating them. Germline loops: CDR1 SEHNR, CDR2 FQNEAQ (reference sequence). CDR3 region: CASSLRSFPYEQYF. In DNA form, the CDR3 reads TGTGCCAGCAGCTTACGGAGCTTCCCCTACGAGCAGTACTTC.

Remarks on this clone: Other DNA sequences in this sample translate to the same CDR3. This chain uses TRBV9 with TRBJ2-7; 8 nucleotides align to TRBD1. CDR1 and CDR2 (germline): SGDLS, YYNGEE. With 0 bases clipped from V and 3 bases from J, the junction kept 2 bases outside the gene matches. The CDR3 sequence is 14 residues long. The chain's CDR3 is CASSVATGGYEQYF. CDR3 coding DNA: TGTGCCAGCAGCGTAGCTACAGGGGGCTACGAGCAGTACTTC.

DNA for the CDR3: TGTGCCAGCAGTTTCGGACTCTTCACCTACGAGCAGTACTTC. This encodes CASSFGLFTYEQYF. The chain is built from TRBV28 and TRBJ2-7, with D possibly being TRBD2 (5 bases). CDR3 size: 14 residues. V lost 3 bases and J 2 bases, leaving 11 bases between the germline ends. The germline gives CDR1 MDHEN, CDR2 SYDVKM.

V usage is TRBV29-1 and J usage is TRBJ1-5; 9 nucleotides agree with TRBD1. The CDR3 has 13 amino acids. J was trimmed by 4 bases and V by 7 bases; bases with no gene match: 5. The germline V gene encodes CDR1 SQVTM and CDR2 ANQGSEA. The CDR3 loop reads CSGSTGGNQPQHF. For the CDR3, the DNA is TGCAGCGGATCGACAGGGGGAAATCAGCCCCAGCATTTT.

V and J are TRBV7-2 and TRBJ2-1, with 13 bases lining up with TRBD2. This CDR3 contains 16 residues. V lost 5 bases and J lost 3; bases outside the gene matches: 4. Germline V gene sequence: CDR1 SGHTA, CDR2 FQGNSA. Here the CDR3 DNA reads TGTGCCAGCAGCCCCCGACTAGCGGGGGGCTACAATGAGCAGTTCTTC. Its protein product is CASSPRLAGGYNEQFF.

The chain combines TRBV7-2 with TRBJ2-5; D remains unclear. Trimming left V 1 base short and J 5 bases short, with 11 bases between. From germline, CDR1 is SGHTA and CDR2 FQGNSA. The CDR3 extends over 14 amino acids. CDR3 in DNA: TGTGCCAGCAGCTTAGTAGACCCTGCGGAGACCCAGTACTTC. This codes for CASSLVDPAETQYF.

The genes are TRBV5-1 and TRBJ2-5; 11 bases match TRBD2. CDR3 size: 13 residues. Trimming at V came to 8 bases and at J to 7 bases, leaving 7 bases not matched to a gene. Looked up from germline, CDR1 is SGHRS and CDR2 is YFSETQ. The CDR3 spells CARRLAGWGTQYF. The CDR3 region has the DNA TGCGCCAGGCGACTAGCGGGATGGGGGACCCAGTACTTC. The variable domain in full, with the rest retrieved from reference TRBV5-1 and TRBJ2-5, is KAGVTQTPRYLIKTRGQQVTLSCSPISGHRSVSWYQQTPGQGLQFLFEYFSETQRNKGNFPGRFSGRQFSNSRSEMNVSTLELGDSALYLCARRLAGWGTQYFGPGTRLLVL.

The CDR3 sequence: CSETNSGDGTDTQYF. The DNA of the CDR3 is TGCAGCGAAACTAATAGCGGAGATGGGACAGATACGCAGTATTTT. The gene calls are TRBV29-1 and TRBJ2-3, with D tentatively TRBD2 (6 bases). CDR3 length: 15 amino acids. Germline V lookup: CDR1 SQVTM, CDR2 ANQGSEA. With 7 bases removed from V and 3 bases from J, the gap between germline ends came to 20 bases.

This chain joins TRBV28 and TRBJ2-7; tentatively, D is TRBD2 (6 bases). Germline assignment: CDR1 MDHEN and CDR2 SYDVKM. This CDR3 has 15 amino acids. Trimming left V 5 bases short and J 0 bases short, with 14 bases between. CDR3 loop: CASSAVAVNSYEQYF. CDR3 DNA sequence: TGTGCCAGCAGTGCCGTAGCGGTTAACTCCTACGAGCAGTACTTC.

J is TRBJ1-1 and V is TRBV19, with TRBD1 as a possible D gene (6 bases). The V gene's germline CDR1 is LNHDA and CDR2 SQIVND (reference sequence). V was shortened by 6 bases and J by 0 bases, with 14 bases between the two germline ends. The CDR3 is made up of 15 amino acids. The CDR3 is CASREQGIVNTEAFF. As DNA, the CDR3 is TGTGCCAGTAGAGAACAGGGAATAGTGAACACTGAAGCTTTCTTT.

This chain connects TRBV5-1 to TRBJ2-1, with 8 bases matching TRBD2. V lost 6 bases and J lost 9; bases outside the gene matches: 11. CDR1 SGHRS and CDR2 YFSETQ come from the germline V gene. The CDR3 extends over 14 amino acids. CDR3 protein: CASTIPAGAAEQFF. The CDR3 nucleotides are TGCGCCAGCACCATACCAGCGGGAGCGGCTGAGCAGTTCTTC.

The chain couples TRBV30 to TRBJ2-2, with D possibly matching TRBD2 (6 bases). CDR1 and CDR2 (germline): GTSNPN, SVGIG (reference sequence). The CDR3 is 15 amino acids. With 3 bases removed from V and 4 bases from J, the gap between germline ends came to 15 bases. The CDR3 DNA follows: TGTGCCTGGAGGGCTCGGGCGGGAACCACCGGGGAGCTGTTTTTT. It translates to CAWRARAGTTGELFF. The entire variable domain, with the rest obtained from reference TRBV30 and TRBJ2-2, is as follows: SQTIHQWPATLVQPVGSPLSLECTVEGTSNPNLYWYRQAAGRGLQLLFYSVGIGQISSEVPQNLSASRPQDRQFILSSKKLLLSDSGFYLCAWRARAGTTGELFFGEGSRLTVL.